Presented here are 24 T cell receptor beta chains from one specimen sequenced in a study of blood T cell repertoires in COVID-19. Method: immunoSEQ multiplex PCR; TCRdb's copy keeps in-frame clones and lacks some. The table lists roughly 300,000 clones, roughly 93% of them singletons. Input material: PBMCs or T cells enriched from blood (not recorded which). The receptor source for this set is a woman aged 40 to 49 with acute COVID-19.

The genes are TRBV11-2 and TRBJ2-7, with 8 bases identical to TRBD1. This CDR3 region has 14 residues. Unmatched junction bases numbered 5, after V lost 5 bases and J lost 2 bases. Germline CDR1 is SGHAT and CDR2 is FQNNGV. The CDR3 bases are TGTGCCAGCAGCCCTGTGACAGGGGCCTACGAGCAGTACTTC. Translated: CASSPVTGAYEQYF.

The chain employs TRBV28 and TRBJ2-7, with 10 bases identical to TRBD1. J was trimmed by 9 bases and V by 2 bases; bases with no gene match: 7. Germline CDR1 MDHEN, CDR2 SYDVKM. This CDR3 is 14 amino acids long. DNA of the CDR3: TGTGCCAGCAGTTTAAGGACAGGGGGGTACCGGCAGTACTTC. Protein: CASSLRTGGYRQYF.

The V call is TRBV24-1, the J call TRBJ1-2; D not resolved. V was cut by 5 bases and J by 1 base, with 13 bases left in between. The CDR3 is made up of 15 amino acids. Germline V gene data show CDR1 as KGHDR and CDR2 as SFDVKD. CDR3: CATSGTEKHNYGYTF. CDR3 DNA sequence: TGTGCCACCAGTGGAACAGAGAAACATAACTATGGCTACACCTTC.

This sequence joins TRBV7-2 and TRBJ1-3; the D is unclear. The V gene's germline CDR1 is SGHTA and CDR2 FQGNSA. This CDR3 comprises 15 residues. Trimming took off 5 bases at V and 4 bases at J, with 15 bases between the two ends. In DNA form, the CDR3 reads TGTGCCAGCAGCCTCCGAGTTGTTAGCGGAAACACCATATATTTT. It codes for CASSLRVVSGNTIYF.

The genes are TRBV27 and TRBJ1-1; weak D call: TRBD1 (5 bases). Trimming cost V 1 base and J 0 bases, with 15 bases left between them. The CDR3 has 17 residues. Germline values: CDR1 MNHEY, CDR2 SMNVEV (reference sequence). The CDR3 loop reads CASSLYRRGEMNTEAFF. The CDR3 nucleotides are TGTGCCAGCAGTTTATATAGGCGGGGGGAAATGAACACTGAAGCTTTCTTT.

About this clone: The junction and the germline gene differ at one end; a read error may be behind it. The DNA for the CDR3 is TGTGCTAGCAGCCCTATAGCGGGAGGAACTGCAGATACGCAGTATTTT. This translates into CASSPIAGGTADTQYF. The chain has TRBV7-7 and TRBJ2-3; TRBD2 aligns across 10 bases. The germline V gene encodes CDR1 SSHAT and CDR2 FNYEAQ (reference sequence). The CDR3 runs to 16 residues.

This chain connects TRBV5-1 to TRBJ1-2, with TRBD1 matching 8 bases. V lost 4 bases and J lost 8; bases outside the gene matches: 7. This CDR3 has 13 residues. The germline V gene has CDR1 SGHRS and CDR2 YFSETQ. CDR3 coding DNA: TGCGCCAGCAGCCGACAGGGGCCCGGGGGCTACACCTTC. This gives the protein CASSRQGPGGYTF.

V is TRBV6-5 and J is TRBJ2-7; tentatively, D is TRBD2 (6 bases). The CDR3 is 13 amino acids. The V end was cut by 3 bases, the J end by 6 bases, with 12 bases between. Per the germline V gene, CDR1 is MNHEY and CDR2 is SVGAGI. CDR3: CASSYGGRSEQYF. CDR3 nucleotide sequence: TGTGCCAGCAGTTATGGGGGGAGAAGCGAGCAGTACTTC.

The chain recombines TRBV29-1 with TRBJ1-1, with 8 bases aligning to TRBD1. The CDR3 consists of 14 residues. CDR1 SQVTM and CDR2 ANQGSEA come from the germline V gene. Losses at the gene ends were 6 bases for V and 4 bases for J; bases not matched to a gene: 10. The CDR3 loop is CSVLRTGPGTEAFF. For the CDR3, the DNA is TGCAGCGTCCTTCGGACAGGGCCGGGCACTGAAGCTTTCTTT.

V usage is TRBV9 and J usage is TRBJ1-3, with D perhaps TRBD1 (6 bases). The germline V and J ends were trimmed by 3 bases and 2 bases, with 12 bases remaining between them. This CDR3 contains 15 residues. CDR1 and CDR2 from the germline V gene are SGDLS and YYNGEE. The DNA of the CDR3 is TGTGCCAGCAGCGAACAGGGAGCCACTGGAAACACCATATATTTT. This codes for CASSEQGATGNTIYF. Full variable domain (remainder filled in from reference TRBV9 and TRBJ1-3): DSGVTQTPKHLITATGQRVTLRCSPRSGDLSVYWYQQSLDQGLQFLIQYYNGEERAKGNILERFSAQQFPDLHSELNLSSLELGDSALYFCASSEQGATGNTIYFGEGSWLTVV.

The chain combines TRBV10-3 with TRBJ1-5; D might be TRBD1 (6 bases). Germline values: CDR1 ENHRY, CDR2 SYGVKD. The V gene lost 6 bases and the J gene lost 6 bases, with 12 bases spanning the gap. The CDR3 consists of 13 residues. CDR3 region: CAIRGGAGQPQHF. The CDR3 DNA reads TGTGCCATCAGGGGGGGGGCAGGTCAGCCCCAGCATTTT.

The CDR3 nucleotides are TGTGCCAGCAGCCCCGACAGACCGATGAACACTGAAGCTTTCTTT. This encodes CASSPDRPMNTEAFF. V gene TRBV27 combines with J gene TRBJ1-1; possible D gene TRBD1, 5 bases. Germline V lookup: CDR1 MNHEY, CDR2 SMNVEV (reference sequence). This CDR3 region has 15 residues. Trimming left V 6 bases short and J 0 bases short, with 14 bases between.

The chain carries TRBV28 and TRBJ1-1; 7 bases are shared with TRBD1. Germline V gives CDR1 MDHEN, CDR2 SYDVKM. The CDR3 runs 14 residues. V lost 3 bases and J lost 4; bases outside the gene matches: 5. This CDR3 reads CASSFFAGGTEAFF. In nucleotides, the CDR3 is TGTGCCAGCAGTTTCTTTGCAGGGGGCACTGAAGCTTTCTTT. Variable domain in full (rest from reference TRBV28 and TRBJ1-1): DVKVTQSSRYLVKRTGEKVFLECVQDMDHENMFWYRQDPGLGLRLIYFSYDVKMKEKGDIPEGYSVSREKKERFSLILESASTNQTSMYLCASSFFAGGTEAFFGQGTRLTVV.

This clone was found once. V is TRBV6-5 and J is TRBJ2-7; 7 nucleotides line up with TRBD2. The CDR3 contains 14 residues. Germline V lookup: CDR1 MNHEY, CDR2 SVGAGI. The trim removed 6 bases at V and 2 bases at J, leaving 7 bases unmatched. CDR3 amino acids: CASRGLAEPYEQYF. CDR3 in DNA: TGTGCCAGCAGAGGGCTAGCGGAGCCCTACGAGCAGTACTTC.

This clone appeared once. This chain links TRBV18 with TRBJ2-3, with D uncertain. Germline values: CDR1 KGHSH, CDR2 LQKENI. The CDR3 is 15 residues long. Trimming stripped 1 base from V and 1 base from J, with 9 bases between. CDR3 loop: CASSPLLSGTDTQYF. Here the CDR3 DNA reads TGTGCCAGCTCACCACTACTATCAGGCACAGATACGCAGTATTTT.

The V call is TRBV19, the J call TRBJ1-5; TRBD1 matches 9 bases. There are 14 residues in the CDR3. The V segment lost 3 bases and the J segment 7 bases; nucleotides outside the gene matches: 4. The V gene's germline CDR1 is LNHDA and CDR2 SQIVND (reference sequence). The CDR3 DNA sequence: TGTGCCAGTAGTATCTTAACAGGGGGCCAGCCCCAGCATTTT. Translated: CASSILTGGQPQHF.

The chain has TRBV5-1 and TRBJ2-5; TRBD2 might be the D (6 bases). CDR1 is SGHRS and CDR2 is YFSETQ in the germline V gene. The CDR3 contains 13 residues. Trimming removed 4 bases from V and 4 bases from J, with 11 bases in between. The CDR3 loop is CASSRRGGETQYF. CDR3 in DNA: TGCGCCAGCAGCAGGCGGGGTGGAGAGACCCAGTACTTC.

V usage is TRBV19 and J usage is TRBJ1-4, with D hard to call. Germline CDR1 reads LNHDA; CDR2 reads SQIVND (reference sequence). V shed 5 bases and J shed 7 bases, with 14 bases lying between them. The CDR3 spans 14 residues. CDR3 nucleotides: TGTGCCAGTAGTGACCGGGGAGGCGGTGAAAAACTGTTTTTT. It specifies CASSDRGGGEKLFF. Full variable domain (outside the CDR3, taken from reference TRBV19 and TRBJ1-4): DGGITQSPKYLFRKEGQNVTLSCEQNLNHDAMYWYRQDPGQGLRLIYYSQIVNDFQKGDIAEGYSVSREKKESFPLTVTSAQKNPTAFYLCASSDRGGGEKLFFGSGTQLSVL.

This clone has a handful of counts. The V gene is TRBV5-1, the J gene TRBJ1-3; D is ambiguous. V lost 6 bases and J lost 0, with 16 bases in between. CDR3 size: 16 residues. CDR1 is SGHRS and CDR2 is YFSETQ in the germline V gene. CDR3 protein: CASKFEGRNSGNTIYF. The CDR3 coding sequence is TGCGCCAGCAAGTTTGAAGGCAGGAACTCTGGAAACACCATATATTTT.

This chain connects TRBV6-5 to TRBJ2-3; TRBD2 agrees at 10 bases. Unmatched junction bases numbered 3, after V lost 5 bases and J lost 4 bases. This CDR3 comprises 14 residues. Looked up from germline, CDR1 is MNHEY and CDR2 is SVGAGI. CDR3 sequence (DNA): TGTGCCAGCAGTAGCGGGAGGGCCCCAGATACGCAGTATTTT. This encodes CASSSGRAPDTQYF.

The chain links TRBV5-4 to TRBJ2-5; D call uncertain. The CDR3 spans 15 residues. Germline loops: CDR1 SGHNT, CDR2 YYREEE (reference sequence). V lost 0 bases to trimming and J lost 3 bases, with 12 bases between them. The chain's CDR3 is CASSLGSTRKETQYF. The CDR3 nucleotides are TGTGCCAGCAGCTTGGGCAGTACCAGGAAAGAGACCCAGTACTTC.

The CDR3 DNA reads TGTGCCAGCAGTCCAGGGGACCTGGGAAGTTCACCCCTCCACTTT. Its protein product is CASSPGDLGSSPLHF. The rearrangement links TRBV6-5 to TRBJ1-6; D might be TRBD1 (6 bases). Germline CDR1 MNHEY, CDR2 SVGAGI. V shed 5 bases and J shed 9 bases, with 17 bases lying between them. The CDR3 consists of 15 residues.

Here the CDR3 DNA reads TGCGCCAGCAGTCAATCGAAACTTCTAGCGGGAGGCGTCCACGAGCAGTACTTC. Residues: CASSQSKLLAGGVHEQYF. The rearrangement uses TRBV23-1 and TRBJ2-7, with 11 positions matching TRBD2. TRBV23-1 is recorded as an ORF, its role being uncertain. The CDR3 length is 18 residues. Germline trimming cut 0 bases from V and 5 bases from J; bases unmatched to any gene: 12.

CDR3 residues: CASSYSNRVSYNEQFF. Here the CDR3 DNA reads TGTGCCAGCAGTTACTCCAACAGGGTGTCCTACAATGAGCAGTTCTTC. The chain combines TRBV6-2 or TRBV6-3 with TRBJ2-1; D perhaps matches TRBD1 (6 bases). Per germline, CDR1 MNHEY and CDR2 SVGEGT. CDR3 length: 16 amino acids. The ends were cut back, 0 bases at V and 1 base at J, with 10 bases in the middle.